Listed here are 24 T cell receptor beta chains from one sample, sequenced in a study of cytomegalovirus exposure and HLA in healthy donors. Use of 60 Vbeta and 13 Jbeta primers characterized the PCR. Repertoires were generated with immunoSEQ multiplex PCR, while TCRdb's copy carries only in-frame clones and drops some. The sample shows 100,000 to 130,000 clones, roughly four fifths of them seen only once. The sample was PBMCs. These TCRs come from a man younger than 30 in good health and CMV-seronegative.

V is TRBV19 and J is TRBJ2-3; TRBD1 aligns across 8 bases. Germline V gene data show CDR1 as LNHDA and CDR2 as SQIVND (reference sequence). V trimming: 4 bases; J trimming: 4 bases; junction bases outside the gene matches: 1. The CDR3 runs to 13 residues. DNA for the CDR3: TGTGCCAGTAGTAAACAGGGGGCAGATACGCAGTATTTT. It encodes CASSKQGADTQYF.

V gene TRBV7-2 combines with J gene TRBJ2-3; a possible D gene is TRBD1 (5 bases). CDR3 length: 13 amino acids. Germline CDR1 SGHTA, CDR2 FQGNSA. The V end was cut by 5 bases, the J end by 4 bases, with 10 bases between. The CDR3 nucleotides read TGTGCCAGCAGCCCACAGGTGGCAGATACGCAGTATTTT. Translated: CASSPQVADTQYF.

This clone appeared a single time. V usage is TRBV5-5 and J usage is TRBJ2-7; 11 bases match TRBD2. V lost 3 bases and J lost 1; bases outside the gene matches: 6. The CDR3 is 16 residues long. CDR1 is SGHKS and CDR2 is YYEKEE in the germline V gene (reference sequence). The CDR3, as DNA: TGTGCCAGCAGCTCCGTCGGGACTAGCGGATCCTACGAGCAGTACTTC. Encoded protein: CASSSVGTSGSYEQYF.

The chain uses TRBV2 and TRBJ2-2, with 10 nucleotides matching TRBD2. The CDR3 covers 15 residues. Germline CDR1 reads SNHLY; CDR2 reads FYNNEI. The trim removed 6 bases at V and 0 bases at J, leaving 1 base unmatched. The CDR3: CASSSGGANTGELFF. Written as DNA, the CDR3 is TGTGCCAGCAGCAGCGGGGGGGCGAACACCGGGGAGCTGTTTTTT.

The chain links TRBV4-3 to TRBJ2-5; the match to TRBD1 covers 10 bases. The CDR3 contains 16 residues. Trimming cost V 0 bases and J 11 bases; bases outside gene matches: 12. Looked up from germline, CDR1 is LGHNA and CDR2 is YSLEER. The CDR3 nucleotides are TGCGCCAGCAGCCAAGATCCACGGGACAGGGGAGGTGAGCAGTACTTC. Translated, it gives CASSQDPRDRGGEQYF.

The CDR3 nucleotides read TGTGCCAGTAGTACAGGCTTAGGTGAGCAGTTCTTC. This encodes CASSTGLGEQFF. The V gene is TRBV19, the J gene TRBJ2-1; no clear D gene. Deletions cut 4 bases from V and 9 bases from J, with 10 bases between. CDR3 length equals 12 residues. CDR1 and CDR2 from the germline V gene are LNHDA and SQIVND (reference sequence).

This rearrangement joins TRBV13 to TRBJ2-7, with TRBD2 matching over 7 bases. This CDR3 is 14 amino acids long. The junction had 13 bases not matched to a gene; V was cut back by 7 bases and J by 7 bases. Per germline, CDR1 PRHDT and CDR2 FYEKMQ (reference sequence). The CDR3 region is CASMSRGRAEEQYF. DNA of the CDR3: TGTGCCAGCATGTCCCGGGGGAGGGCCGAGGAGCAGTACTTC.

The chain links TRBV27 to TRBJ1-6, with unresolved D. V lost 3 bases and J lost 10, with 10 bases in between. Germline CDR1 and CDR2: MNHEY and SMNVEV (reference sequence). The CDR3 consists of 13 residues. The CDR3 is CASSFRGLSPLHF. Written as DNA, the CDR3 is TGTGCCAGCAGTTTTCGGGGTCTCTCACCCCTCCACTTT.

The J gene is TRBJ2-5, the V gene TRBV19; 7 nucleotides agree with TRBD1. This CDR3 has 13 amino acids. In germline, CDR1 is LNHDA, CDR2 SQIVND (reference sequence). The V gene end was trimmed by 4 bases and the J gene end by 5 bases; junction bases not matched to a gene: 4. The CDR3 region has the DNA TGTGCCAGTAGTACAGGGGGATCGGAGACCCAGTACTTC. Its translation is CASSTGGSETQYF.

This chain links TRBV5-8 with TRBJ1-1; possible D gene TRBD1, 6 bases. The germline CDR1 and CDR2 sequences are SGHTS and YDEGEE. CDR3 size: 16 residues. V was cut by 0 bases and J by 0 bases, with 12 bases left in between. The CDR3 sequence is CASSLGTATMNTEAFF. CDR3 sequence (DNA): TGTGCCAGCAGCTTGGGGACAGCAACCATGAACACTGAAGCTTTCTTT. Combining the CDR3 with reference TRBV5-8 and TRBJ1-1 gives the whole variable domain EAGVTQSPTHLIKTRGQQATLRCSPISGHTSVYWYQQALGLGLQFLLWYDEGEERNRGNFPPRFSGRQFPNYSSELNVNALELEDSALYLCASSLGTATMNTEAFFGQGTRLTVV.

In DNA, the CDR3 is TGTGCCAGCAGACCACCGGAGAACTATGGCTACACCTTC. Amino acids: CASRPPENYGYTF. This rearrangement joins TRBV28 to TRBJ1-2, with D hard to call. Germline V gene data show CDR1 as MDHEN and CDR2 as SYDVKM. The CDR3 totals 13 residues. Trimming pared 6 bases from V and 2 bases from J, leaving 10 bases between.

V is TRBV2 and J is TRBJ2-2; TRBD1 might be the D (5 bases). Trimming removed 8 bases from V and 4 bases from J, with 14 bases in between. Germline lookup yields CDR1 SNHLY and CDR2 FYNNEI. This CDR3 is built from 14 residues. CDR3 sequence: CASLRELGTGELFF. In DNA, the CDR3 is TGTGCCAGCCTCAGGGAATTAGGCACCGGGGAGCTGTTTTTT.

The genes are TRBV10-1 and TRBJ1-1; D remains unclear. V shed 0 bases and J shed 7 bases, with 15 bases lying between them. CDR1 and CDR2 (germline): WNHNN, SYGVQD (reference sequence). The CDR3 consists of 15 residues. As DNA, the CDR3 is TGCGCCAGCAGTGAGTCGCCCCGACAAGGTATTGAAGCTTTCTTT. Its translation: CASSESPRQGIEAFF.

The genes are TRBV6-6 and TRBJ1-1, with D possibly being TRBD1 (5 bases). V was trimmed by 6 bases and J by 5 bases, leaving 10 bases between them. The CDR3 runs 12 residues. Germline CDR1 reads MNHNY; CDR2 reads SVGAGI (reference sequence). The CDR3: CASSNGGTEAFF. For the CDR3, the DNA is TGTGCCAGCAGCAACGGGGGGACTGAAGCTTTCTTT.

J is TRBJ1-2 and V is TRBV5-1, with D uncertain. This CDR3 comprises 12 residues. Trimming left V 7 bases short and J 3 bases short, with 10 bases between. The V gene's germline CDR1 is SGHRS and CDR2 YFSETQ. CDR3 sequence (DNA): TGCGCCAGCGCGGGGTTACACTATGGCTACACCTTC. Its protein is CASAGLHYGYTF.

J is TRBJ2-1 and V is TRBV5-4; 9 nucleotides align to TRBD1. CDR1 and CDR2 from the germline V gene are SGHNT and YYREEE (reference sequence). Trimming at V came to 4 bases and at J to 6 bases, leaving 8 bases not matched to a gene. CDR3 length equals 15 residues. This CDR3 reads CASSRQQGAGNEQFF. CDR3 coding DNA: TGTGCCAGCAGCCGTCAACAGGGGGCAGGCAATGAGCAGTTCTTC.

This clone was observed a few times. CDR3 residues: CASSITTGSSYNEQFF. The DNA of the CDR3 is TGTGCCAGTAGTATAACGACTGGATCCTCCTACAATGAGCAGTTCTTC. This chain joins TRBV19 and TRBJ2-1; no clear D. CDR3 length equals 16 residues. Trimming cost V 2 bases and J 0 bases, with 11 bases left between them. CDR1 is LNHDA and CDR2 is SQIVND in the germline V gene (reference sequence).

V gene TRBV7-8 combines with J gene TRBJ2-5, with 7 nucleotides matching TRBD2. The CDR3 totals 12 residues. Germline lookup yields CDR1 SGHVS and CDR2 FQNEAQ. The V gene end was trimmed by 6 bases and the J gene end by 2 bases; junction bases not matched to a gene: 0. This CDR3 is CASRGGQETQYF. CDR3 DNA: TGTGCCAGCAGGGGGGGGCAAGAGACCCAGTACTTC.

The gene calls are TRBV4-3 and TRBJ1-6, with D possibly TRBD1 on 6 matching bases. The V gene lost 0 bases and the J gene lost 10 bases, with 13 bases spanning the gap. This CDR3 has 15 residues. Germline assignment: CDR1 LGHNA and CDR2 YSLEER. DNA for the CDR3: TGCGCCAGCAGCCAAGAGGGCAGGGGCGGGTCACCCCTCCACTTT. This sequence encodes CASSQEGRGGSPLHF.

V gene TRBV7-9 combines with J gene TRBJ2-7; 7 bases match TRBD2. Germline V gene data show CDR1 as SEHNR and CDR2 as FQNEAQ (reference sequence). J lost 6 bases, V lost 6 bases, and 2 bases had no gene match. The CDR3 has 11 residues. The CDR3 loop is CASRGGFEQYF. As DNA, the CDR3 is TGTGCCAGCAGGGGAGGGTTCGAGCAGTACTTC.

V and J are TRBV7-3 and TRBJ1-1; D remains unclear. V lost 2 bases and J lost 3, with 10 bases in between. Germline V CDR1 and CDR2: SGHTA, FQGTGA. This CDR3 spans 14 amino acids. The CDR3 is CASSLVPGYTEAFF. The CDR3 DNA sequence: TGTGCCAGCAGCTTAGTCCCGGGGTACACTGAAGCTTTCTTT. Using reference TRBV7-3 and TRBJ1-1 for the parts outside the CDR3, the full variable domain is GAGVSQTPSNKVTEKGKYVELRCDPISGHTALYWYRQSLGQGPEFLIYFQGTGAADDSGLPNDRFFAVRPEGSVSTLKIQRTERGDSAVYLCASSLVPGYTEAFFGQGTRLTVV.

The genes are TRBV19 and TRBJ2-7, with D perhaps TRBD1 (5 bases). Trimming shortened V by 5 bases and J by 0 bases, and 17 bases separated the two germline ends. This CDR3 has 16 residues. The germline V gene encodes CDR1 LNHDA and CDR2 SQIVND (reference sequence). CDR3 bases: TGTGCCAGTAGTCCCCGAAGGGGCGGCCGCTCCTACGAGCAGTACTTC. It translates to CASSPRRGGRSYEQYF.

The chain has TRBV10-3 and TRBJ1-1, with D unresolved. The CDR3 length is 14 residues. Germline V gene lookup returns CDR1 ENHRY and CDR2 SYGVKD. Trimming cost V 6 bases and J 4 bases, with 15 bases left between them. CDR3 region: CAIRPGRGVTEAFF. In nucleotides, the CDR3 is TGTGCCATCAGACCCGGGCGCGGGGTCACTGAAGCTTTCTTT.

The rearrangement joins TRBV25-1 to TRBJ2-1, with a possible D match to TRBD2 (5 bases). Deletions cut 7 bases from V and 3 bases from J, with 10 bases between. The length of the CDR3 is 13 residues. The germline gives CDR1 MGHDK, CDR2 SYGVNS. CDR3 bases: TGTGCCAGCACGCCTAGCCACTACAATGAGCAGTTCTTC. Translated: CASTPSHYNEQFF.